These 27 T cell receptor beta chains were sequenced from one sample in a study of neoadjuvant anti-PD-1 for oral cavity cancer. Assay used: immunoSEQ multiplex PCR; TCRdb lists only in-frame clones, some missing. The data hold about 15,000 clones, with 50% to 70% observed a single time. Sequenced material: PBMCs, taken before nivolumab (anti-PD-1) treatment. Source of these receptors: a person aged 40 to 85 with oral cavity squamous cell carcinoma.

The V call is TRBV30, the J call TRBJ1-4, with a possible D match to TRBD1 (6 bases). The CDR3 has 14 residues. CDR1 and CDR2 from the germline V gene are GTSNPN and SVGIG (reference sequence). V lost 5 bases, J lost 1 base, and 11 bases lay in between. CDR3 loop: CAWDSGETNEKLFF. In DNA, the CDR3 is TGTGCCTGGGATTCAGGGGAAACTAATGAAAAACTGTTTTTT.

This clone has a handful of counts. V usage is TRBV2 and J usage is TRBJ2-7; D remains ambiguous. The CDR3 has 15 residues. The V end was cut by 3 bases, the J end by 1 base, with 13 bases between. CDR1 SNHLY and CDR2 FYNNEI come from the germline V gene. In DNA, the CDR3 is TGTGCCAGCAGTGACTCGCGGACCCTTTCCTACGAGCAGTACTTC. It yields the protein CASSDSRTLSYEQYF.

The chain is built from TRBV6-1 and TRBJ2-5; TRBD1 might be the D (5 bases). CDR3 size: 13 residues. With 3 bases removed from V and 2 bases from J, the gap between germline ends came to 7 bases. CDR1 MNHNS and CDR2 SASEGT come from the germline V gene. CDR3 region: CASSDRVQETQYF. The CDR3 coding sequence is TGTGCCAGCAGTGACAGGGTTCAAGAGACCCAGTACTTC.

This chain links TRBV5-1 with TRBJ2-3; D remains unclear. Germline V gene sequence: CDR1 SGHRS, CDR2 YFSETQ. Trimming left V 2 bases short and J 6 bases short, with 16 bases between. There are 15 residues in the CDR3. The CDR3 spells CASSFSPPTRDTQYF. As DNA, the CDR3 is TGCGCCAGCAGCTTCTCCCCTCCGACCCGGGATACGCAGTATTTT.

This clone showed up just once. One junction end disagrees with the germline gene, perhaps due to a read error. The CDR3 region is CASSSGERDTQYF. CDR3 nucleotide sequence: TGTGCTAGCAGCTCAGGAGAGCGAGATACGCAGTATTTT. V and J are TRBV7-7 and TRBJ2-3; D gene unclear. Germline CDR1 is SSHAT and CDR2 is FNYEAQ (reference sequence). The CDR3 covers 13 residues.

The chain has TRBV6-4 and TRBJ2-1; 9 nucleotides agree with TRBD2. This CDR3 has 16 residues. CDR1 is MRHNA, CDR2 SNTAGT, per germline. V lost 0 bases, J lost 7 bases, and 7 bases stayed unmatched. The CDR3 spells CASSDSIAGVGNEQFF. CDR3 in DNA: TGTGCCAGCAGTGACTCGATAGCGGGAGTTGGAAATGAGCAGTTCTTC.

The chain links TRBV13 to TRBJ1-6; a weak D match, TRBD1 (5 bases). The V and J ends lost 5 bases and 5 bases respectively, with 13 bases between them. The CDR3 consists of 15 residues. Germline CDR1 is PRHDT and CDR2 is FYEKMQ (reference sequence). CDR3 sequence reads: CASSQGTVDNSPLHF. The CDR3 DNA sequence: TGTGCCAGCAGCCAAGGGACGGTCGATAATTCACCCCTCCACTTT. Using reference TRBV13 and TRBJ1-6 for the parts outside the CDR3, the full variable domain is AAGVIQSPRHLIKEKRETATLKCYPIPRHDTVYWYQQGPGQDPQFLISFYEKMQSDKGSIPDRFSAQQFSDYHSELNMSSLELGDSALYFCASSQGTVDNSPLHFGNGTRLTVT.

The chain recombines TRBV2 with TRBJ2-2; TRBD2 agrees at 10 bases. CDR1 SNHLY and CDR2 FYNNEI come from the germline V gene. The ends lost 6 bases at V and 2 bases at J; junction bases unmatched: 6. The CDR3 is 16 amino acids. The CDR3 protein is CASRSGLAANTGELFF. In DNA form, the CDR3 reads TGTGCCAGCAGAAGCGGACTAGCGGCTAACACCGGGGAGCTGTTTTTT.

The rearrangement joins TRBV29-1 to TRBJ2-5; TRBD1 agrees at 9 bases. The CDR3 has 14 amino acids. J gave up 2 bases and V 7 bases, and 8 bases lay outside the gene matches. Germline assignment: CDR1 SQVTM and CDR2 ANQGSEA. In DNA, the CDR3 is TGCAGCGGTCGGACAGGGGCCTCACAAGAGACCCAGTACTTC. Protein: CSGRTGASQETQYF.

The chain recombines TRBV7-9 with TRBJ2-7; D is unresolved. V lost 1 base, J lost 2 bases, and 3 bases lay in between. This CDR3 contains 12 residues. The V gene's germline CDR1 is SEHNR and CDR2 FQNEAQ (reference sequence). The CDR3, as DNA: TGTGCCAGCAGCTTAGATACCTACGAGCAGTACTTC. This translates into CASSLDTYEQYF.

As concerns this clone: The junction does not match germline at one end; this may be a read error. This chain uses TRBV7-2 with TRBJ1-3; D unresolved. Per the germline V gene, CDR1 is SGHTA and CDR2 is FQGNSA. The CDR3 is 15 amino acids. This CDR3 reads CASILTRIAGNTIYF. CDR3 bases: TGTGCCAGCATCTTAACCCGAATCGCTGGAAACACCATATATTTT.

This rearrangement joins TRBV7-9 to TRBJ1-2; a possible D gene is TRBD1 (6 bases). This CDR3 has 13 amino acids. The germline CDR1 and CDR2 sequences are SEHNR and FQNEAQ (reference sequence). Trimming removed 6 bases at V and 2 bases at J, with 10 bases between. The CDR3 region is CASRKGDNYGYTF. In DNA, the CDR3 is TGTGCCAGCAGAAAGGGGGACAACTATGGCTACACCTTC.

The chain carries TRBV2 and TRBJ2-2, with 9 bases that match TRBD1. There are 13 residues in the CDR3. CDR1 is SNHLY, CDR2 FYNNEI, per germline. V trimming: 11 bases; J trimming: 6 bases; junction bases outside the gene matches: 7. The CDR3 protein is CAGRTGEAGELFF. The CDR3 DNA follows: TGTGCCGGTCGGACAGGGGAAGCCGGGGAGCTGTTTTTT.

The J gene is TRBJ2-4, the V gene TRBV19; D tentatively fits TRBD1 or TRBD2 (5 bases each). V gave up 10 bases and J gave up 0 bases, with 22 bases separating them. This CDR3 is 17 amino acids long. Germline lookup yields CDR1 LNHDA and CDR2 SQIVND (reference sequence). The CDR3 DNA reads TGTGCCACCCAGACCGGGACGGCTGGGGTAGCCAAAAACATTCAGTACTTC. Its translation: CATQTGTAGVAKNIQYF.

This chain joins TRBV14 and TRBJ2-1; possibly TRBD2 for D (6 bases). CDR3 length: 17 amino acids. Looked up from germline, CDR1 is SGHDN and CDR2 is FVKESK. Between the trimmed V and J ends, which lost 2 bases and 6 bases, there was a span of 20 bases. In DNA form, the CDR3 reads TGTGCCAGCAGCCAACTCCTAAGGTGGGGGGAGTCCAATGAGCAGTTCTTC. As protein: CASSQLLRWGESNEQFF.

This chain joins TRBV4-2 and TRBJ2-2, with 11 bases that match TRBD2. Germline CDR1 is LGHNA and CDR2 is YNFKEQ. Unmatched junction bases numbered 14, after V lost 4 bases and J lost 4 bases. The CDR3 contains 19 residues. Here the CDR3 DNA reads TGTGCCAGCAGCCTTTCCACTAGCGGGAGCTCGGGGAGCACCGGGGAGCTGTTTTTT. Translated: CASSLSTSGSSGSTGELFF.

The gene calls are TRBV2 and TRBJ2-2; TRBD2 matches at 11 bases. The ends lost 5 bases at V and 1 base at J; junction bases unmatched: 3. Germline V CDR1 and CDR2: SNHLY, FYNNEI. This CDR3 has 16 residues. CDR3 nucleotides: TGTGCCAGCAGTCAAGGACTAGCGGGGAACACCGGGGAGCTGTTTTTT. The encoded protein is CASSQGLAGNTGELFF. Looking up the rest from reference TRBV2 and TRBJ2-2 gives the full variable domain: EPEVTQTPSHQVTQMGQEVILRCVPISNHLYFYWYRQILGQKVEFLVSFYNNEISEKSEIFDDQFSVERPDGSNFTLKIRSTKLEDSAMYFCASSQGLAGNTGELFFGEGSRLTVL.

The gene calls are TRBV5-6 and TRBJ2-7, with 10 bases fitting TRBD2. With V trimmed by 1 base and J by 4 bases, 11 bases remained unmatched. The CDR3 runs 17 residues. Per germline, CDR1 SGHDT and CDR2 YYEEEE. The DNA of the CDR3 is TGTGCCAGCAGCTTGTTCGTTAGCGGGAGGCCACTTTACGAGCAGTACTTC. Protein product: CASSLFVSGRPLYEQYF.

This clone was detected only once. The chain couples TRBV6-5 to TRBJ1-1; D may be TRBD1 (5 bases). Trimming left V 0 bases short and J 0 bases short, with 11 bases between. This CDR3 is 16 amino acids long. CDR1 and CDR2 (germline): MNHEY, SVGAGI. Written as DNA, the CDR3 is TGTGCCAGCAGTTACTCAGGGGTCGGGATGAACACTGAAGCTTTCTTT. Translated: CASSYSGVGMNTEAFF.

This chain links TRBV5-6 with TRBJ1-2; 8 bases fit TRBD1. The CDR3 sequence is 15 residues long. The ends lost 4 bases at V and 5 bases at J; junction bases unmatched: 10. In germline, CDR1 is SGHDT, CDR2 YYEEEE. CDR3 amino acids: CASSKDRVNLYGYTF. Written as DNA, the CDR3 is TGTGCCAGCAGCAAGGACAGGGTTAACCTTTATGGCTACACCTTC.

This clone was seen only once. The rearrangement joins TRBV30 to TRBJ2-1; 12 nucleotides line up with TRBD2. The J segment lost 3 bases and the V segment lost 3 bases, leaving 6 bases of the junction unmatched. Germline CDR1 is GTSNPN and CDR2 is SVGIG (reference sequence). The CDR3 runs 16 residues. In DNA form, the CDR3 reads TGTGCCTGGAGGGAACTAGCGGGAGGTTACTACAATGAGCAGTTCTTC. Translating gives CAWRELAGGYYNEQFF.

The chain links TRBV10-3 to TRBJ2-7, with D perhaps assigned TRBD1 or TRBD2 (5 bases each). The CDR3 is made up of 12 amino acids. CDR1 is ENHRY and CDR2 is SYGVKD in the germline V gene. Trimming stripped 8 bases from V and 1 base from J, with 9 bases between. The CDR3 nucleotides are TGTGCCATCGGGACGGCTTCCTACGAGCAGTACTTC. Amino acids: CAIGTASYEQYF.

This clone was seen a handful of times. The chain joins TRBV9 to TRBJ1-5; D is uncertain. The CDR3 loop spans 13 amino acids. Trimming stripped 6 bases from V and 0 bases from J, with 7 bases between. Germline values: CDR1 SGDLS, CDR2 YYNGEE. CDR3: CASKRVSNQPQHF. CDR3 in DNA: TGTGCCAGCAAGCGAGTTAGCAATCAGCCCCAGCATTTT.

The V call is TRBV10-3, the J call TRBJ2-3; 7 nucleotides align to TRBD1. The trim removed 4 bases at V and 0 bases at J, leaving 4 bases unmatched. Germline V gives CDR1 ENHRY, CDR2 SYGVKD. The CDR3 has 15 amino acids. The CDR3 sequence is CAISADRASTDTQYF. In DNA, the CDR3 is TGTGCCATCAGTGCTGACAGGGCCAGCACAGATACGCAGTATTTT.

This clone was detected a few times. This rearrangement joins TRBV5-1 to TRBJ1-2; 11 bases map to TRBD1. Germline CDR1 SGHRS, CDR2 YFSETQ. This CDR3 spans 14 amino acids. V gave up 4 bases and J gave up 8 bases; unmatched junction bases: 7. Here the CDR3 reads CASSPGTGGFGYTF. In DNA form, the CDR3 reads TGCGCCAGCAGCCCGGGGACAGGGGGGTTCGGCTACACCTTC.

This clone was seen just once. The chain combines TRBV6-5 with TRBJ2-7; D is ambiguous. Trimming cost V 5 bases and J 6 bases, with 14 bases left between them. The CDR3 is 13 amino acids. CDR1 is MNHEY, CDR2 SVGAGI, per germline. In DNA form, the CDR3 reads TGTGCCAGCAGTGATTCGGGTAAGGGCGAGCAGTACTTC. As protein: CASSDSGKGEQYF.

V is TRBV30 and J is TRBJ2-2; no reliable D call. This CDR3 has 13 residues. The germline V and J ends were trimmed by 2 bases and 0 bases, with 4 bases remaining between them. The germline V gene has CDR1 GTSNPN and CDR2 SVGIG (reference sequence). CDR3 coding DNA: TGTGCCTGGAGTCCGTCGAACACCGGGGAGCTGTTTTTT. Its translation: CAWSPSNTGELFF.